These 18 T cell receptor beta chains came from one sample sequenced in a study of shared clonotypes between healthy human individuals. Data came from immunoSEQ multiplex PCR; TCRdb stores just in-frame clones and leaves some out. The sample shows about 680,000 clones, about three quarters of them seen only once. The source material was memory CD4+ T cells sorted from blood. Subset: CD45RA-negative fraction. The source is a woman in her twenties or thirties in good health.

The V call is TRBV5-5, the J call TRBJ2-3; D call uncertain. The CDR3 covers 11 residues. Trimming removed 4 bases at V and 13 bases at J, with 13 bases between. CDR1 and CDR2 (germline): SGHKS, YYEKEE (reference sequence). CDR3 region: CASSLVRIEYF. The CDR3 nucleotides read TGTGCCAGCAGCCTAGTAAGGATTGAGTATTTT.

This clone was counted only a few times. The chain carries TRBV28 and TRBJ1-1; TRBD1 is a possible D gene (5 bases). The CDR3 runs 12 residues. With 3 bases removed from V and 9 bases from J, the gap between germline ends came to 11 bases. Germline V gene sequence: CDR1 MDHEN, CDR2 SYDVKM. The DNA for the CDR3 is TGTGCCAGCAGTTTGAGGCGGGGCCAAGCTTTCTTT. Protein: CASSLRRGQAFF.

As DNA, the CDR3 is TGTGCCAGCAGTGGAGCCCAGGGGTTATTAAGCACAGATACGCAGTATTTT. This encodes CASSGAQGLLSTDTQYF. The chain joins TRBV28 to TRBJ2-3; weak D call: TRBD1 (6 bases). Between the trimmed V and J ends, which lost 5 bases and 0 bases, there was a span of 18 bases. The germline V gene has CDR1 MDHEN and CDR2 SYDVKM. This CDR3 has 17 amino acids.

The V gene is TRBV5-1, the J gene TRBJ1-2, with D tentatively TRBD1 (6 bases). This CDR3 has 16 residues. Germline V gives CDR1 SGHRS, CDR2 YFSETQ. The V and J ends lost 4 bases and 0 bases respectively, with 16 bases between them. The DNA for the CDR3 is TGCGCCAGCAGCCCCAGGGGCGGGGCAGCTAACTATGGCTACACCTTC. It encodes CASSPRGGAANYGYTF.

This rearrangement joins TRBV9 to TRBJ2-1; 13 positions agree with TRBD2. The CDR3 spans 19 residues. Germline loops: CDR1 SGDLS, CDR2 YYNGEE. V was pared by 4 bases and J by 1 base, with 11 bases of the junction left unmatched. The CDR3 region has the DNA TGTGCCAGCAGCTCAAAGGGTACTAGCGGGAGGGGGTCCTACAATGAGCAGTTCTTC. This gives the protein CASSSKGTSGRGSYNEQFF. The full variable domain, with the rest looked up from reference TRBV9 and TRBJ2-1, is DSGVTQTPKHLITATGQRVTLRCSPRSGDLSVYWYQQSLDQGLQFLIQYYNGEERAKGNILERFSAQQFPDLHSELNLSSLELGDSALYFCASSSKGTSGRGSYNEQFFGPGTRLTVL.

The V call is TRBV10-3, the J call TRBJ2-7; D gene uncertain. Germline assignment: CDR1 ENHRY and CDR2 SYGVKD. The CDR3 loop spans 13 amino acids. V was shortened by 6 bases and J by 0 bases, with 9 bases between the two germline ends. As DNA, the CDR3 is TGTGCCATCAGGAGTACAGCCTCCTACGAGCAGTACTTC. It is translated as CAIRSTASYEQYF.

V is TRBV5-1 and J is TRBJ2-1; maybe TRBD2 (6 bases). The V gene lost 3 bases and the J gene lost 0 bases, with 13 bases spanning the gap. This CDR3 has 16 residues. From germline, CDR1 is SGHRS and CDR2 YFSETQ. The CDR3 DNA reads TGCGCCAGCAGCTCGGGGGACTCCTACTCCTACAATGAGCAGTTCTTC. Translated, it gives CASSSGDSYSYNEQFF.

The V gene is TRBV15, the J gene TRBJ1-5; no firm D call. The CDR3 is 15 residues long. Per germline, CDR1 LNHNV and CDR2 YYDKDF (reference sequence). Deletions cut 0 bases from V and 4 bases from J, with 10 bases between. The CDR3 region has the DNA TGTGCCACCAGCAGAGATCGGCGGGGTAATCAGCCCCAGCATTTT. This codes for CATSRDRRGNQPQHF.

The gene calls are TRBV28 and TRBJ2-1; no clear D gene. This CDR3 spans 11 amino acids. V shed 10 bases and J shed 5 bases, with 9 bases lying between them. In germline, CDR1 is MDHEN, CDR2 SYDVKM. The CDR3 nucleotides are TGTGCCATCCTTGAGGACAATGAGCAGTTCTTC. Residues: CAILEDNEQFF.

This clone was detected only a few times. This chain's CDR3 is CASKVTSGSGNEQFF. CDR3 bases: TGTGCCAGTAAGGTGACTAGCGGGAGTGGGAATGAGCAGTTCTTC. The V and J genes are TRBV19 and TRBJ2-1; 12 nucleotides match TRBD2. V was clipped by 7 bases and J by 7 bases; unmatched bases: 8. CDR1 and CDR2 (germline): LNHDA, SQIVND (reference sequence). The CDR3 loop spans 15 amino acids.

The chain has TRBV6-5 and TRBJ1-4, with D unclear. There are 15 residues in the CDR3. Germline-derived CDR1 and CDR2 are MNHEY and SVGAGI. The V and J ends lost 6 bases and 0 bases respectively, with 11 bases between them. The CDR3 nucleotides read TGTGCCAGCAGAACCCAGCGGACAACTAATGAAAAACTGTTTTTT. Amino acid sequence: CASRTQRTTNEKLFF.

The chain is built from TRBV19 and TRBJ2-3, with a possible D match to TRBD2 (6 bases). CDR3 length: 13 amino acids. V was clipped by 7 bases and J by 6 bases, with 14 bases between them. CDR1 LNHDA and CDR2 SQIVND come from the germline V gene (reference sequence). The CDR3 reads CASNVPGTDTQYF. The CDR3 nucleotides are TGTGCCAGTAACGTCCCTGGGACTGATACGCAGTATTTT.

The CDR3 bases are TGCGCCAGCAGCTTATGGGACAGGGTATCCGAGCAGTACTTC. This gives the protein CASSLWDRVSEQYF. The chain links TRBV5-1 to TRBJ2-7; 9 nucleotides match TRBD1. This CDR3 spans 14 amino acids. Germline CDR1 is SGHRS and CDR2 is YFSETQ. The V segment lost 2 bases and the J segment 6 bases; nucleotides outside the gene matches: 6.

The chain is built from TRBV19 and TRBJ2-1, with a possible D match to TRBD2 (5 bases). The V end was cut by 4 bases, the J end by 6 bases, with 16 bases between. Germline V gene data show CDR1 as LNHDA and CDR2 as SQIVND (reference sequence). This CDR3 is 15 amino acids long. In nucleotides, the CDR3 is TGTGCCAGTAGTAGGACTGCAAGTCGGCGCAATGAGCAGTTCTTC. Amino acids: CASSRTASRRNEQFF.

V usage is TRBV5-6 and J usage is TRBJ1-1; a possible D gene is TRBD1 (6 bases). The CDR3 extends over 19 amino acids. Germline CDR1 SGHDT, CDR2 YYEEEE. V was shortened by 0 bases and J by 1 base, with 22 bases between the two germline ends. CDR3 residues: CASSLDSRWGGQKNTEAFF. The CDR3 DNA reads TGTGCCAGCAGCTTGGATTCCCGGTGGGGCGGACAGAAGAACACTGAAGCTTTCTTT. Together with reference TRBV5-6 and TRBJ1-1, the CDR3 gives the full variable domain: DAGVTQSPTHLIKTRGQQVTLRCSPKSGHDTVSWYQQALGQGPQFIFQYYEEEERQRGNFPDRFSGHQFPNYSSELNVNALLLGDSALYLCASSLDSRWGGQKNTEAFFGQGTRLTVV.

To note about this clone: Other DNA variants within this sample encode the same CDR3. The chain couples TRBV5-1 to TRBJ2-7; the D gene is possibly TRBD2 (5 bases). The CDR3 is 15 residues long. Germline CDR1 is SGHRS and CDR2 is YFSETQ. V lost 4 bases to trimming and J lost 0 bases, with 14 bases between them. CDR3 sequence (DNA): TGCGCCAGCAGCCTTCTAGCTTCTAGCTCCTACGAGCAGTACTTC. This translates into CASSLLASSSYEQYF. Supplemented by reference TRBV5-1 and TRBJ2-7, the full variable domain reads KAGVTQTPRYLIKTRGQQVTLSCSPISGHRSVSWYQQTPGQGLQFLFEYFSETQRNKGNFPGRFSGRQFSNSRSEMNVSTLELGDSALYLCASSLLASSSYEQYFGPGTRLTVT.

Points on this clone: Different DNA sequences within this sample yield the same CDR3. This chain connects TRBV30 to TRBJ2-5; the match to TRBD2 covers 7 bases. Germline CDR1 reads GTSNPN; CDR2 reads SVGIG (reference sequence). This CDR3 is built from 11 residues. J lost 10 bases, V lost 3 bases, and 5 bases had no gene match. The CDR3 spells CAWSLGGDQYF. In nucleotides, the CDR3 is TGTGCCTGGAGCCTGGGGGGGGACCAGTACTTC.

The CDR3: CASGPSGRTTDTQYF. In DNA form, the CDR3 reads TGTGCCAGCGGCCCTAGCGGGCGAACCACAGATACGCAGTATTTT. The chain employs TRBV28 and TRBJ2-3; TRBD2 matches at 8 bases. The CDR3 is 15 amino acids. CDR1 is MDHEN, CDR2 SYDVKM, per germline. J lost 2 bases, V lost 8 bases, and 9 bases had no gene match.